Below are 13 T cell receptor beta chains sequenced from a single sample in a study of blood T cell repertoires in COVID-19. The data were produced by immunoSEQ multiplex PCR, yet TCRdb's version contains in-frame clones alone and is incomplete. The sample gives about 52,000 clones, less than 90% of which show up once; about 16% is in the top ten. Sequenced material: peripheral blood. These receptor sequences come from a human donor with active COVID-19. The donor label of this sample is uncertain.

The chain combines TRBV20-1 with TRBJ1-4, with 7 positions matching TRBD1. Trimming at V came to 3 bases and at J to 5 bases, leaving 12 bases not matched to a gene. CDR1 and CDR2 (germline): DFQATT, SNEGSKA (reference sequence). CDR3 size: 16 residues. CDR3 nucleotide sequence: TGCAGTGCTAGTGGTACAGGGGCAGGACCGAATGAAAAACTGTTTTTT. Residues: CSASGTGAGPNEKLFF.

The chain recombines TRBV14 with TRBJ1-6, with D possibly matching TRBD1 (5 bases). CDR1 is SGHDN, CDR2 FVKESK, per germline. The CDR3 length is 16 residues. V dropped 0 bases and J dropped 3 bases, with 9 bases sitting between them. The DNA of the CDR3 is TGTGCCAGCAGCCAAGATAGGGACTACTATAATTCACCCCTCCACTTT. It codes for CASSQDRDYYNSPLHF.

This chain connects TRBV24-1 to TRBJ2-7, with TRBD1 matching 7 bases. The germline V gene encodes CDR1 KGHDR and CDR2 SFDVKD. CDR3 size: 15 residues. V dropped 1 base and J dropped 5; count of bases not matched to a gene: 7. This CDR3 is CATSDLRGQVHEQYF. Written as DNA, the CDR3 is TGTGCCACCAGTGATTTAAGGGGGCAGGTTCACGAGCAGTACTTC.

This rearrangement joins TRBV7-9 to TRBJ1-1; 7 bases match TRBD1. Germline trimming cut 5 bases from V and 1 base from J; bases unmatched to any gene: 7. In germline, CDR1 is SEHNR, CDR2 FQNEAQ (reference sequence). This CDR3 has 15 residues. The CDR3 bases are TGTGCCAGCAGCCTCTCGGACAGGAGGAACACTGAAGCTTTCTTT. Amino acid sequence: CASSLSDRRNTEAFF.

The V gene is TRBV2, the J gene TRBJ2-7, with D perhaps TRBD1 (6 bases). Trimming took 9 bases from V and 4 from J, leaving 16 bases between them. Germline CDR1 SNHLY, CDR2 FYNNEI. The CDR3 covers 13 residues. CDR3 loop: CASQGPLSYEQYF. As DNA, the CDR3 is TGTGCCAGTCAGGGGCCCTTGAGTTACGAGCAGTACTTC.

The V and J genes are TRBV19 and TRBJ1-2, with 7 positions matching TRBD1. The CDR3 loop spans 15 amino acids. From germline, CDR1 is LNHDA and CDR2 SQIVND (reference sequence). V gave up 4 bases and J gave up 2 bases; unmatched junction bases: 7. CDR3 coding DNA: TGTGCCAGTAGTAGCCCAGGGGGAGAAAACTATGGCTACACCTTC. The encoded protein is CASSSPGGENYGYTF.

The J gene is TRBJ2-3, the V gene TRBV19, with D possibly matching TRBD2 (5 bases). The CDR3 totals 14 residues. Trimming pared 5 bases from V and 3 bases from J, leaving 12 bases between. Germline V gene sequence: CDR1 LNHDA, CDR2 SQIVND (reference sequence). This CDR3 is CASSRLGVTDTQYF. DNA of the CDR3: TGTGCCAGTAGTCGTTTGGGAGTGACAGATACGCAGTATTTT.

This clone occurred a few times. This rearrangement joins TRBV6-5 to TRBJ1-1; TRBD1 agrees at 9 bases. This CDR3 is built from 14 residues. Germline V gene sequence: CDR1 MNHEY, CDR2 SVGAGI. The trim removed 2 bases at V and 12 bases at J, leaving 10 bases unmatched. In DNA, the CDR3 is TGTGCCAGCAGTTACACGCCCGGGACAGGGCGGACTTTCTTT. Translation: CASSYTPGTGRTFF.

The chain carries TRBV27 and TRBJ1-6; 9 bases match TRBD1. The CDR3 runs 15 residues. Germline V gene lookup returns CDR1 MNHEY and CDR2 SMNVEV (reference sequence). After removal of 2 bases from V and 7 bases from J, the junction contained 3 bases not matched to a gene. DNA for the CDR3: TGTGCCAGCAGTTTAACCGGGACAGGGAATTCACCCCTCCACTTT. This encodes CASSLTGTGNSPLHF.

For the CDR3, the DNA is TGCAGCGTTGTTGGTAGACCCCGTGGGGGCCCAGATACGCAGTATTTT. Amino acids: CSVVGRPRGGPDTQYF. The genes are TRBV29-1 and TRBJ2-3; D perhaps matches TRBD1 (6 bases). Per the germline V gene, CDR1 is SQVTM and CDR2 is ANQGSEA. This CDR3 region has 16 residues. The germline V and J ends were trimmed by 4 bases and 4 bases, with 21 bases remaining between them.

Only one count was recorded for this clone. This chain joins TRBV2 and TRBJ1-2, with D perhaps TRBD1 (5 bases). V was pared by 8 bases and J by 6 bases, with 16 bases between. The CDR3 length is 13 residues. Germline lookup yields CDR1 SNHLY and CDR2 FYNNEI. The CDR3 is CASLGAQRDGYTF. CDR3 nucleotides: TGTGCCAGCTTAGGGGCTCAAAGAGATGGCTACACCTTC.

The chain joins TRBV7-6 to TRBJ2-3, with a possible D match to TRBD1 (7 bases). Germline V gene lookup returns CDR1 SGHVS and CDR2 FNYEAQ. The CDR3 loop spans 18 amino acids. The germline V and J ends were trimmed by 1 base and 2 bases, with 19 bases remaining between them. The CDR3: CASSLGRDRGGPTDTQYF. Written as DNA, the CDR3 is TGTGCCAGCAGCTTAGGGAGGGACAGAGGGGGGCCCACAGATACGCAGTATTTT.

The V and J genes are TRBV7-9 and TRBJ2-3; perhaps TRBD2 as D (5 bases). Germline V CDR1 and CDR2: SEHNR, FQNEAQ (reference sequence). This CDR3 region has 15 residues. Deletions cut 3 bases from V and 4 bases from J, with 14 bases between. The CDR3 DNA reads TGTGCCAGCAGCTTTCAAGGGAGTAGGGCAGATACGCAGTATTTT. Protein: CASSFQGSRADTQYF.